A single T cell receptor beta chain is shown here with its context. In the original workflow: Reference gene primer amplification gave nucleated cell count estimates. The data were produced by immunoSEQ multiplex PCR, yet TCRdb's version contains in-frame clones alone and is incomplete. The V and J calls and clone size come from that table; D and trimming were worked out from the DNA. The sample records 56,000 or so clones, around 86% being singletons. The germline V gene encodes CDR1 LGHDT and CDR2 YNNKEL (reference sequence). This CDR3 is 14 amino acids long. Trimming pared 0 bases from V and 7 bases from J, leaving 12 bases between. This entry belongs to a study of blood T cell repertoires in COVID-19. About the study: Nucleic acid was either cDNA or gDNA, and it came from T cells, B-cell-depleted T cells, or PBMCs.

Sequences were obtained from peripheral blood. This rearrangement joins TRBV3-1 (or the pseudogene TRBV3-2) to TRBJ1-2; D is possibly TRBD1 (6 bases). This clonotype was obtained from a human donor in a cohort sampled during active COVID-19. The CDR3 DNA sequence: TGTGCCAGCAGCCAAGAGTCACAGGGACGTGGCTACACCTTC. It encodes CASSQESQGRGYTF.